The rows below give T cell receptor beta chains drawn from one sample of a study of shared clonotypes between healthy human individuals. Using immunoSEQ multiplex PCR, the repertoire was profiled, and TCRdb retains in-frame clones only, with some absent. The sample comprises 2.5 million or so clones, about 92% of which are singletons, and roughly 0.14% rests with the top ten. Sequencing used naive CD4+ T cells sorted from blood. The receptors were gathered from a young man in good health. Both conserved end residues are part of each CDR3. The D gene is left open where the match is weak. Not every row has a clone size; where given, it reads once, few, many or a size class.

abundance,d_gene,j_gene,v_gene,CDR3nt,CDR3aa
-,-,TRBJ2-7,TRBV28,TGTGCCAGCAGTTTATCCCGAGGACAGCGATACGAGCAGTACTTC,CASSLSRGQRYEQYF
once,-,TRBJ2-5,TRBV9,TGTGCCAGCAGCGTAGGCCAAGAGACCCAGTACTTC,CASSVGQETQYF
-,-,TRBJ2-7,TRBV5-6,TGTGCCAGCAGCTTGAGCGGACGGCTACCCCTCCATGAGCAGTACTTC,CASSLSGRLPLHEQYF
-,-,TRBJ2-5,TRBV1,TGCACCAGCAGCCAAGATCCCACCTTGGGCGGGGGGGCAGGAGAGACCCAGTACTTC,CTSSQDPTLGGGAGETQYF
-,-,TRBJ2-2,TRBV4-3,TGCGCCAGCAGCCAAGGTGGCTGGGGGACCGGGGAGCTGTTTTTT,CASSQGGWGTGELFF
-,TRBD2,TRBJ2-7,TRBV6-5,TGTGCCAGCAGGACTAGCGGGAACTCTGCCTACGAGCAGTACTTC,CASRTSGNSAYEQYF
once,-,TRBJ2-3,TRBV29-1,TGCAGCGCCGACGCTGGCTCGGTCGCAGATACGCAGTATTTT,CSADAGSVADTQYF
-,-,TRBJ2-7,TRBV18,TGTGCCAGCTCACCACCCCCCCCGGGGGAGCAGTACTTC,CASSPPPPGEQYF
-,-,TRBJ2-7,TRBV19,TGTGCCAGTAGTATCGGGCCAGGGGTGGGCGAGCAGTACTTC,CASSIGPGVGEQYF
-,-,TRBJ2-7,TRBV7-2,TGTGCCAGCAGCTTAGGGTCGGCACCCACGGGAGAGCAGTACTTC,CASSLGSAPTGEQYF
-,-,TRBJ1-4,TRBV2,TGTGCCAGCAGAGCCGGGGACGGAACAACTAATGAAAAACTGTTTTTT,CASRAGDGTTNEKLFF
-,-,TRBJ2-2,TRBV5-1,TGCGCCAGCAGCTCCGAGACAGTCGCGAACACCGGGGAGCTGTTTTTT,CASSSETVANTGELFF
-,TRBD2,TRBJ2-7,TRBV5-1,TGCGCCAGCAGCCCGGAGCGGGGGGCGAGAGAGCAGTACTTC,CASSPERGAREQYF
-,-,TRBJ2-7,TRBV4-1,TGCGCCAGCAGCCAAGAAGGCCAGCTTCCTCCCTCCTACGAGCAGTACTTC,CASSQEGQLPPSYEQYF
once,-,TRBJ2-2,TRBV7-2,TGTGCCAGCAGCATACAGGGTACCGGGGAGCTGTTTTTT,CASSIQGTGELFF
-,-,TRBJ2-3,TRBV5-1,TGCGCCAGCAGCTTGGTGTGGTCAGGGGCCACAGATACGCAGTATTTT,CASSLVWSGATDTQYF
-,TRBD1,TRBJ1-5,TRBV2,TGTGCCAGCAGCGAGGACAGGGGGCTTAATCAGCCCCAGCATTTT,CASSEDRGLNQPQHF
-,-,TRBJ1-2,TRBV2,TGTGCCAGCAGTGTAGCGACACGCCCGTCGGATGGCTACACCTTC,CASSVATRPSDGYTF
-,TRBD1,TRBJ2-7,TRBV19,TGTGCCAGTAGCCCCCAGGGGGCACGCACCTACGAGCAGTACTTC,CASSPQGARTYEQYF
-,TRBD1,TRBJ1-5,TRBV6-1,TGTGCCAGCACCATCGGGACAGGTAGCAATCAGCCCCAGCATTTT,CASTIGTGSNQPQHF
-,-,TRBJ2-1,TRBV27,TGTGCCAGCAGGCGACTTGACGGGACGTGGGCGTTCTTC,CASRRLDGTWAFF
-,TRBD1,TRBJ1-6,TRBV5-6,TGTGCCAGCAGCGGGACAGGGTATGAAACGCTCCACTTT,CASSGTGYETLHF
-,TRBD1,TRBJ1-6,TRBV6-6,TGTGCCAGCAGCTCCGACAGGGGTGCTTCACCCCTCCACTTT,CASSSDRGASPLHF
-,TRBD1,TRBJ1-1,TRBV7-6,TGTGCCAGCAGCCTCGGACAGGGACTGGTAGGCACTGAAGCTTTCTTT,CASSLGQGLVGTEAFF
-,-,TRBJ1-4,TRBV30,TGTGCCTGGGACCCGCGACCTAATGAAAAACTGTTTTTT,CAWDPRPNEKLFF
-,-,TRBJ1-3,TRBV6-5,TGTGCCAGCAGACGGGGGGTTGAAGGAAACACCATATATTTT,CASRRGVEGNTIYF
-,-,TRBJ1-4,TRBV10-3,TGTGCCATCAAGGACGGCGCTAATGAAAAACTGTTTTTT,CAIKDGANEKLFF
-,TRBD1,TRBJ2-4,TRBV6-1,TGTGCCAGCAGCTTACAGGGGCTCGGCAAAAACATTCAGTACTTC,CASSLQGLGKNIQYF
-,TRBD1,TRBJ1-1,TRBV29-1,TGCAGCGCAACTCCGGGACAGGGAGGCACTGAAGCTTTCTTT,CSATPGQGGTEAFF
-,TRBD1,TRBJ2-5,TRBV28,TGTGCCAGCAGTCTACTCCAGCCGGGACAGGGGGGTTTAGAGACCCAGTACTTC,CASSLLQPGQGGLETQYF
-,-,TRBJ1-5,TRBV6-5,TGTGCCAGCAGTACAGGGCGCAATCAGCCCCAGCATTTT,CASSTGRNQPQHF
-,-,TRBJ2-6,TRBV7-2,TGTGCCAGCAGCTTATTTGCCCAAAGCTCTGGGGCCAACGTCCTGACTTTC,CASSLFAQSSGANVLTF
-,-,TRBJ2-7,TRBV9,TGTGCCAGCAGCGCACAACTGGTAGGGGCCGAGCAGTACTTC,CASSAQLVGAEQYF
once,-,TRBJ2-3,TRBV6-4,TGTGCCAGCAGTGACTCGATGTCGGGGGGACAGATTGGTCCAAATACGCAGTATTTT,CASSDSMSGGQIGPNTQYF
-,TRBD1,TRBJ2-3,TRBV2,TGTGCCAGCAGTGACCGGACAGGGGCCGCAGATACGCAGTATTTT,CASSDRTGAADTQYF
-,-,TRBJ2-2,TRBV18,TGTGCCAGCTCGCCGGACAAGAACACCGGGGAGCTGTTTTTT,CASSPDKNTGELFF
-,-,TRBJ1-4,TRBV11-2,TGTGCCAGCAGCTTATACAGGGATGAAAAACTGTTTTTT,CASSLYRDEKLFF